Listed below are T cell receptor beta chains from one sample, sequenced in a study of OX40 agonist ivuxolimab in advanced cancers. The assay was immunoSEQ multiplex PCR, and TCRdb's table has in-frame clones only and misses some. The table has about 12,000 clones, 80% seen once. Sample: CD4+ or CD8+ T cells sorted from blood, taken in a trial of the OX40 agonist ivuxolimab. The receptors were sampled from an adult with an advanced solid tumor such as melanoma, head and neck, liver or kidney cancer. CDR3s include the opening cysteine and the closing phenylalanine or tryptophan. Each record gives: V gene, clone size, D gene, J gene, CDR3 DNA, CDR3 protein. The D gene is left open where the match is weak. Only part of the rows carry a size: once, few, many, or a class if the clone is expanded.

TRBV28,once,.,TRBJ1-6,TGTGCCAGCAGTTTACCCCAGGGAACCTATAATTCACCCCTCCACTTT,CASSLPQGTYNSPLHF
TRBV21-1,.,.,TRBJ2-7,TGTGCCAGCAGCCACCGGGACAAAGGGCCCATTGTGTCATACGAGCAGTACTTC,CASSHRDKGPIVSYEQYF
TRBV10-3,.,.,TRBJ2-5,TGTGCCATCAGTGTAAAGGAGACCCAGTACTTC,CAISVKETQYF
TRBV5-4,.,TRBD1,TRBJ2-1,TGTGCCAGCAGCTTGAAAGGGGACAGGTTGGATGAGCAGTTCTTC,CASSLKGDRLDEQFF
TRBV28,.,.,TRBJ1-2,TGTGCCAGCAGTTTGAGGGGGGCGAACTATGGCTACACCTTC,CASSLRGANYGYTF
TRBV13,.,TRBD1,TRBJ1-1,TGTGCCAGCAGCACAGGGGGCGTAGCTGAAACTGAAGCTTTCTTT,CASSTGGVAETEAFF
TRBV7-9,.,.,TRBJ2-5,TGTGCCAGCAGCTGGACAGACAAAGAGACCCAGTACTTC,CASSWTDKETQYF
TRBV4-1,few,.,TRBJ2-2,TGCGCCAGCAGCCGAGGGTTCCCCGGGGAGCTGTTTTTT,CASSRGFPGELFF
TRBV6-1,.,TRBD1,TRBJ1-2,TGTGCCAGCAGTGAAGTGCTCGGGACAGGGGAGAATGGCTACACCTTC,CASSEVLGTGENGYTF
TRBV14,.,.,TRBJ1-1,TGTGCCAGCAGCCAAGAACCGGGAGCAGCTTTCTTT,CASSQEPGAAFF